Listed here is a single TCR beta chain. Its recognized antigen is unknown. Per-nucleotide qualities are absent, and no much larger clonotype sits a single base away. The roughly 38 donors, aged about 6 to 100 years, were systemically healthy Caucasian individuals from Russia. Each donor gave about 10 milliliters of peripheral blood, drawn into EDTA-treated Vacutainer tubes. Ficoll-Paque density-gradient centrifugation was used to isolate PBMCs, with at least 6 million per sample. Trizol reagent was used to extract total RNA from PBMCs, with at least 5.5 micrograms per sample. Naive CD45RAhigh/CD27high T cell percentages were measured by flow cytometry on a PBMC aliquot from every donor. Library creation used 5' RACE. Sequenced using an Illumina HiSeq 2500. A second PCR of roughly 6 to 11 cycles was run with a J-beta primer mix and a sample-barcoded 5' primer. A unique molecular identifier was introduced onto each TCR beta cDNA molecule by a template-switch 5' adaptor carrying 12 random nucleotides. At least 2.5 million CDR3-containing paired-end reads were obtained from each sample. The Mint cDNA synthesis kit, primed by a TRBC-specific oligonucleotide, was used to synthesize first-strand cDNA from all RNA. Following uracil-DNA glycosylase treatment, a first 18-cycle PCR with universal primers M1SS and BC2_uni_R was performed on all cDNA. As for the authors' bioinformatics: For normalization, 1 million high-quality reads were randomly selected from each sample, with every read carrying a distinct molecular identifier. Instead of being binned into consensus sequences, reads that shared molecular identifiers were thrown out. MiTCR, with a Q25 quality threshold and the strictest error-elimination algorithm, was used for CDR3 identification, clonotype clustering and error correction. A nonparametric unseen species model using Euler transformation provided a lower-bound estimate of total TCR beta diversity. The public reads were run again by TCRdb, first through fastp at Q25 and then through MiXCR, and only productive beta chains were kept. Entries are consolidated by CDR3 protein sequence, retaining the most common genes and DNA. The V and J calls were determined by TCRdb, not by the authors. In all, the sample holds over 950,000 distinct CDR3 sequences, and approximately 38% of those were seen once. The ten largest account for around 12% of the sample.

CDR1 and CDR2 are drawn from the germline V gene: KGHSH, LQKENI. The junction carries 12 bases between V and J, which are trimmed by 6 bases and 0 bases respectively. The CDR3 has 16 amino acids, counting the end cysteine and phenylalanine. The read is trimmed to its CDR3 DNA, 48 bases read in frame from base 1. The data stem from a study of blood T cells in healthy people across ages (dated by TCRdb to between 2015 and 2016). Context from the whole study: Template switching captured roughly one uniquely barcoded TCR beta cDNA molecule per two T cells in model experiments. Age-related changes in TCR beta repertoire diversity were measured in the study by deep sequencing normalized with unique cDNA molecular identifiers. The donors were split into four age groups: young (average 16 years), middle-aged (more than 35), aged (62) and long-lived (roughly 80). To avoid experimental bias, donors of different ages were randomly spread across the sequencing lanes. For two donors (one aged 18 to 29 and one aged 80 or older), the study analyzed two additional independent replicas of 1 million unique cDNA reads from the same blood draw.

Findings and caveats that apply to the study as a whole: Estimates of total diversity based on one million sequenced T cells were considered lower bounds and underestimates. Compared with the aged group, the long-lived group had more naive CD4+ T cells, fewer expanded clones and increased TCR diversity, suggesting age selection. There was a strong correlation between observed TCR beta diversity and the percentage of naive T cells measured by flow cytometry. Because donor CMV infection status was unknown, age-related changes in expanded clonotypes were potentially confounded. As age increased, observed TCR beta diversity per million T cells dropped in a roughly linear way, and a significant reduction was already evident by age 40. Because profiling used bulk unsorted PBMCs, naive and antigen-experienced compartments could not be compared conclusively.

Sequenced material: blood. The sequence came from a man in his late teens or twenties in good health. The receptor chain draws on TRBV18 and TRBJ2-6; 5 matching bases give a weak D call of TRBD1. The sequence in DNA is TGTGCCAGCTCTCTGACAGTAGTCTCTGGGGCCAACGTCCTGACTTTC. This yields the protein CASSLTVVSGANVLTF.